This T cell receptor (beta chain) stems from a study of T cells in Graves' hyperthyroidism and ophthalmopathy. The diagnostic basis comprised clinical symptoms, serum thyroxine and TRAb, thyroid ultrasound and orbital computed tomography. Overall study results and limits: Most thyroid clonotypes with frequency above 0.001 were detected in blood. The model's output predicted ophthalmopathy at a median of 6.5 months prior to onset.

TCR beta CDR3 regions were amplified from RNA transcripts. HTBI primers were employed in a first-round RT-PCR of the TCR CDR3. TCRdb analysed the multiplex PCR reads with MiXCR anew, one entry per CDR3 protein. Among 470,000 or so distinct CDR3 sequences, less than 25% were seen once, and the ten largest hold 26%. A word on this clonotype: What it recognizes is unknown.

Sample: blood. This receptor was taken from a man aged 18 to 35 with Graves' hyperthyroidism.

CDR3 protein: CASRLGQGYFGGYTF. CDR3 DNA: TGTGCCAGCAGACTCGGACAGGGATATTTCGGGGGCTACACCTTC. The chain couples TRBV28 to TRBJ1-2; 8 bases map to TRBD1. The CDR3 spans 15 residues. CDR1 and CDR2 (germline): MDHEN, SYDVKM. Trimming took 6 bases from V and 8 from J; bases not matched to a gene: 14.